This passage covers 32 T cell receptor beta chains from one sample sequenced in a study of shared clonotypes between healthy human individuals. Data came from immunoSEQ multiplex PCR; TCRdb stores just in-frame clones and leaves some out. The repertoire holds about 600,000 clones, almost 97% seen once, with approximately 0.057% in the top ten. Sequenced input: naive CD4+ T cells sorted from blood. Subset defined: CD45RA+ positively selected. The source is a woman between 25 and 40 years old in good health.

This clone came up once. The chain has TRBV5-1 and TRBJ1-2, with D hard to call. The germline CDR1 and CDR2 sequences are SGHRS and YFSETQ. The CDR3 contains 14 residues. Trimming removed 0 bases at V and 4 bases at J, with 10 bases between. CDR3 DNA: TGCGCCAGCAGCTTGGAGGCAGCCCTCTATGGCTACACCTTC. It translates to CASSLEAALYGYTF.

J is TRBJ2-1 and V is TRBV4-1; no clear D gene. The CDR3 totals 15 residues. Germline CDR1 MGHRA, CDR2 YSYEKL. Trimming stripped 4 bases from V and 1 base from J, with 11 bases between. CDR3 bases: TGCGCCAGCAGCCCTAGACGTAGGTCCTACAATGAGCAGTTCTTC. Protein: CASSPRRRSYNEQFF.

The V call is TRBV10-3, the J call TRBJ1-4, with 8 nucleotides matching TRBD1. The CDR3 covers 14 residues. The germline CDR1 and CDR2 sequences are ENHRY and SYGVKD. Trimming removed 6 bases from V and 6 bases from J; junction bases left unmatched: 6. The chain's CDR3 is CAISSGTGDEKLFF. Written as DNA, the CDR3 is TGTGCCATCAGCTCCGGGACAGGTGATGAAAAACTGTTTTTT.

V usage is TRBV28 and J usage is TRBJ2-1; 8 bases align to TRBD2. Germline V gene data show CDR1 as MDHEN and CDR2 as SYDVKM. This CDR3 is 20 amino acids long. The trim removed 3 bases at V and 7 bases at J, leaving 23 bases unmatched. For the CDR3, the DNA is TGTGCCAGCAGTTTGCGGACGGGAAAAGAGCGGGAGCCGAATCGGAATGAGCAGTTCTTC. This encodes CASSLRTGKEREPNRNEQFF.

The chain combines TRBV10-3 with TRBJ2-2; D gene uncertain. This CDR3 has 15 residues. CDR1 and CDR2 from the germline V gene are ENHRY and SYGVKD. Trimming cost V 0 bases and J 5 bases, with 10 bases left between them. The CDR3 loop reads CAISESGVWTGELFF. Here the CDR3 DNA reads TGTGCCATCAGTGAGTCGGGTGTCTGGACCGGGGAGCTGTTTTTT.

This chain connects TRBV9 to TRBJ2-7; no clear D. Per germline, CDR1 SGDLS and CDR2 YYNGEE. This CDR3 is 14 amino acids long. V was pared by 0 bases and J by 5 bases, with 12 bases between. CDR3 nucleotides: TGTGCCAGCAGCGTAGGGGTCTCTTTCGACGAGCAGTACTTC. It translates to CASSVGVSFDEQYF.

The chain has TRBV28 and TRBJ2-5; 7 positions agree with TRBD2. The trim removed 7 bases at V and 5 bases at J, leaving 13 bases unmatched. The germline CDR1 and CDR2 sequences are MDHEN and SYDVKM. The CDR3 is 15 amino acids. The CDR3 region has the DNA TGTGCCAGCATCCCTGGAGGGAGGGCGGGGGAGACCCAGTACTTC. Translated, it gives CASIPGGRAGETQYF.

This chain uses TRBV10-1 with TRBJ2-3, with TRBD2 identical over 11 bases. Trimming took 2 bases from V and 3 from J; bases not matched to a gene: 4. This CDR3 contains 16 residues. Germline assignment: CDR1 WNHNN and CDR2 SYGVQD (reference sequence). The CDR3 here is CASSEKLAGVTDTQYF. In DNA, the CDR3 is TGCGCCAGCAGTGAGAAACTAGCGGGAGTAACAGATACGCAGTATTTT.

The rearrangement links TRBV7-2 to TRBJ1-5, with no clear D. Germline V gives CDR1 SGHTA, CDR2 FQGNSA. The CDR3 loop spans 13 amino acids. Trimming pared 5 bases from V and 3 bases from J, leaving 8 bases between. The CDR3 reads CASSTRYNQPQHF. CDR3 coding DNA: TGTGCCAGCAGCACCAGGTACAATCAGCCCCAGCATTTT.

This chain uses TRBV5-4 with TRBJ1-5; D not resolved. Trimming cost V 4 bases and J 1 base, with 9 bases left between them. Germline CDR1 is SGHNT and CDR2 is YYREEE (reference sequence). The CDR3 contains 14 residues. In DNA, the CDR3 is TGTGCCAGCAGCCCTGCCGGGAGCAATCAGCCCCAGCATTTT. Translating it yields CASSPAGSNQPQHF. The whole variable domain, filled in from reference TRBV5-4 and TRBJ1-5, reads ETGVTQSPTHLIKTRGQQVTLRCSSQSGHNTVSWYQQALGQGPQFIFQYYREEENGRGNFPPRFSGLQFPNYSSELNVNALELDDSALYLCASSPAGSNQPQHFGDGTRLSIL.

The chain recombines TRBV5-4 with TRBJ2-5; D possibly corresponds to TRBD2 (5 bases). Looked up from germline, CDR1 is SGHNT and CDR2 is YYREEE (reference sequence). The CDR3 is 14 amino acids. The V gene lost 3 bases and the J gene lost 5 bases, with 14 bases spanning the gap. In DNA, the CDR3 is TGTGCCAGCAGCTCCGGGGTAGTTAGGGAGACCCAGTACTTC. It is translated as CASSSGVVRETQYF.

This chain joins TRBV28 and TRBJ2-7, with D unresolved. This CDR3 has 14 residues. Germline assignment: CDR1 MDHEN and CDR2 SYDVKM. With 8 bases removed from V and 0 bases from J, the gap between germline ends came to 14 bases. CDR3 bases: TGTGCCAGCCACCCGGCAGGCGACTCCTACGAGCAGTACTTC. Translated, it gives CASHPAGDSYEQYF.

The chain links TRBV18 to TRBJ2-7; perhaps TRBD1 as D (5 bases). V was cut by 0 bases and J by 2 bases, with 14 bases left in between. Per the germline V gene, CDR1 is KGHSH and CDR2 is LQKENI. The CDR3 extends over 16 amino acids. The CDR3 sequence is CASSPPSPKGTYEQYF. The CDR3 DNA reads as TGTGCCAGCTCACCACCGTCCCCCAAGGGGACCTACGAGCAGTACTTC.

The chain employs TRBV27 and TRBJ2-7; 7 bases fit TRBD2. The ends lost 5 bases at V and 2 bases at J; junction bases unmatched: 21. From germline, CDR1 is MNHEY and CDR2 SMNVEV (reference sequence). This CDR3 contains 19 residues. DNA for the CDR3: TGTGCCAGCAGTGGACGTGTTGGGGGGAGGGGTTTCGACCCCTACGAGCAGTACTTC. Protein: CASSGRVGGRGFDPYEQYF.

The rearrangement joins TRBV21-1 to TRBJ2-7; the D segment call TRBD2 is taken from the table without a DNA check. TRBV21-1 is described as a pseudogene. The CDR3 covers 13 residues. In DNA form, the CDR3 reads TGTGCCAGCAGCAAACCGAGGGGGGGCGAGCAGTACTTC. Its translation is CASSKPRGGEQYF.

The CDR3: CASSQEGYPGQVEKLFF. As DNA, the CDR3 is TGCGCCAGCAGCCAAGAGGGGTACCCGGGACAGGTCGAAAAACTGTTTTTT. The gene calls are TRBV4-1 and TRBJ1-4; 8 bases fit TRBD1. The germline CDR1 and CDR2 sequences are MGHRA and YSYEKL. The ends lost 0 bases at V and 8 bases at J; junction bases unmatched: 11. The CDR3 contains 17 residues.

This rearrangement joins TRBV10-3 to TRBJ2-2; D is undetermined. This CDR3 has 13 amino acids. Germline CDR1 reads ENHRY; CDR2 reads SYGVKD. Trimming removed 2 bases from V and 5 bases from J, with 6 bases in between. The CDR3 is CAISEGGTGELFF. The CDR3 coding sequence is TGTGCCATCAGTGAGGGTGGGACCGGGGAGCTGTTTTTT.

The chain uses TRBV29-1 and TRBJ2-7; D gene unclear. This CDR3 has 14 amino acids. V was shortened by 4 bases and J by 4 bases, with 17 bases between the two germline ends. The germline V gene has CDR1 SQVTM and CDR2 ANQGSEA. As DNA, the CDR3 is TGCAGCGTTGCTACAAAACCCTGGACGTACGAGCAGTACTTC. Protein product: CSVATKPWTYEQYF.

The genes are TRBV28 and TRBJ2-5, with D perhaps matching TRBD2 (6 bases). The length of the CDR3 is 17 residues. Germline CDR1 reads MDHEN; CDR2 reads SYDVKM. V dropped 5 bases and J dropped 0 bases, with 19 bases sitting between them. CDR3: CASSPGTGYSNQETQYF. The CDR3 DNA is TGTGCCAGCAGTCCCGGGACTGGATACAGCAACCAAGAGACCCAGTACTTC.

The chain links TRBV28 to TRBJ2-3; TRBD2 matches 12 bases. The CDR3 is made up of 17 amino acids. V gave up 5 bases and J gave up 4 bases; unmatched junction bases: 10. In germline, CDR1 is MDHEN, CDR2 SYDVKM. The CDR3 nucleotides read TGTGCCAGCAGTACCCCGACTAGCGGGAGTGGAGCAGATACGCAGTATTTT. Translation gives CASSTPTSGSGADTQYF.

The chain is built from TRBV10-3 and TRBJ1-4, with D possibly being TRBD1 (5 bases). V was clipped by 4 bases and J by 10 bases, with 16 bases between them. The CDR3 totals 14 residues. Germline-derived CDR1 and CDR2 are ENHRY and SYGVKD. Here the CDR3 reads CAISVSGDRGKLFF. The CDR3, as DNA: TGTGCCATCAGTGTCTCGGGGGACCGAGGAAAACTGTTTTTT.

V usage is TRBV2 and J usage is TRBJ1-5; 10 positions agree with TRBD1. V was clipped by 6 bases and J by 5 bases; unmatched bases: 1. Germline CDR1 and CDR2: SNHLY and FYNNEI. This CDR3 spans 13 amino acids. The CDR3 loop reads CASRGTGDQPQHF. The DNA for the CDR3 is TGTGCCAGCAGAGGGACAGGGGATCAGCCCCAGCATTTT.

The chain recombines TRBV7-9 with TRBJ2-7; no reliable D call. The CDR3 length is 12 residues. Trimming removed 4 bases from V and 1 base from J, with 5 bases in between. Per germline, CDR1 SEHNR and CDR2 FQNEAQ (reference sequence). The CDR3 region is CASSYGSYEQYF. The DNA of the CDR3 is TGTGCCAGCAGCTACGGGTCCTACGAGCAGTACTTC.

The chain recombines TRBV28 with TRBJ1-1; 8 positions agree with TRBD1. The germline V gene has CDR1 MDHEN and CDR2 SYDVKM. V dropped 1 base and J dropped 8; count of bases not matched to a gene: 3. The length of the CDR3 is 13 residues. The chain's CDR3 is CASSLSRDREAFF. The CDR3 DNA is TGTGCCAGCAGTTTATCCCGGGACAGGGAAGCTTTCTTT.

The chain combines TRBV18 with TRBJ1-1; D is perhaps TRBD1 (5 bases). The germline V gene has CDR1 KGHSH and CDR2 LQKENI. With 6 bases removed from V and 0 bases from J, the gap between germline ends came to 8 bases. The CDR3 consists of 13 residues. CDR3 region: CASSAGVNTEAFF. Written as DNA, the CDR3 is TGTGCCAGCTCCGCGGGGGTGAACACTGAAGCTTTCTTT.

V and J are TRBV29-1 and TRBJ2-7; D is perhaps TRBD1 (6 bases). CDR1 is SQVTM and CDR2 is ANQGSEA in the germline V gene. The CDR3 sequence is 14 residues long. Trimming removed 6 bases from V and 0 bases from J, with 15 bases in between. The CDR3 reads CSVVDRRSSYEQYF. The CDR3 nucleotides are TGCAGCGTGGTTGACAGGCGCAGCTCCTACGAGCAGTACTTC.

This rearrangement joins TRBV28 to TRBJ2-1; D may be TRBD2 (5 bases). The CDR3 sequence is 13 residues long. Trimming stripped 8 bases from V and 0 bases from J, with 8 bases between. The germline gives CDR1 MDHEN, CDR2 SYDVKM. CDR3 nucleotide sequence: TGTGCCAGCCTCCGGGACTCCTACAATGAGCAGTTCTTC. Encoded protein: CASLRDSYNEQFF.

The chain has TRBV10-1 and TRBJ1-2; 8 positions match TRBD1. The germline V gene encodes CDR1 WNHNN and CDR2 SYGVQD (reference sequence). The CDR3 has 13 residues. Trimming at V came to 9 bases and at J to 4 bases, leaving 7 bases not matched to a gene. The CDR3 DNA reads as TGCGCCAGATATGACAGGGGTGCCTATGGCTACACCTTC. Translated: CARYDRGAYGYTF.

J is TRBJ1-1 and V is TRBV7-9, with D unclear. The CDR3 is made up of 14 amino acids. In germline, CDR1 is SEHNR, CDR2 FQNEAQ (reference sequence). The V and J ends lost 0 bases and 6 bases respectively, with 11 bases between them. The CDR3 DNA reads as TGTGCCAGCAGCTTAGCTTTTACGAGCGCTGAAGCTTTCTTT. Amino acid sequence: CASSLAFTSAEAFF.

This clone was picked up one time. CDR3 loop: CASSQEALGLNEKLFF. CDR3 bases: TGTGCCAGCAGCCAAGAAGCGTTAGGGCTGAATGAAAAACTGTTTTTT. The V and J genes are TRBV4-2 and TRBJ1-4; the D is unclear. CDR3 size: 16 residues. Germline CDR1 and CDR2: LGHNA and YNFKEQ. V lost 0 bases to trimming and J lost 5 bases, with 13 bases between them.

This chain joins TRBV30 and TRBJ1-1; no clear D gene. The CDR3 sequence is 14 residues long. Germline V lookup: CDR1 GTSNPN, CDR2 SVGIG (reference sequence). V shed 4 bases and J shed 1 base, with 13 bases lying between them. The CDR3 loop is CAWMGRSGNTEAFF. The CDR3 bases are TGTGCCTGGATGGGGAGGAGCGGGAACACTGAAGCTTTCTTT.

The chain combines TRBV5-1 with TRBJ2-5; TRBD2 matches at 16 bases. V lost 4 bases to trimming and J lost 3 bases; unmatched junction nucleotides: 6. This CDR3 comprises 17 residues. CDR1 and CDR2 (germline): SGHRS, YFSETQ. The CDR3 loop is CASSKGLAGGPEETQYF. In DNA, the CDR3 is TGCGCCAGCAGCAAGGGACTAGCGGGAGGGCCAGAAGAGACCCAGTACTTC.